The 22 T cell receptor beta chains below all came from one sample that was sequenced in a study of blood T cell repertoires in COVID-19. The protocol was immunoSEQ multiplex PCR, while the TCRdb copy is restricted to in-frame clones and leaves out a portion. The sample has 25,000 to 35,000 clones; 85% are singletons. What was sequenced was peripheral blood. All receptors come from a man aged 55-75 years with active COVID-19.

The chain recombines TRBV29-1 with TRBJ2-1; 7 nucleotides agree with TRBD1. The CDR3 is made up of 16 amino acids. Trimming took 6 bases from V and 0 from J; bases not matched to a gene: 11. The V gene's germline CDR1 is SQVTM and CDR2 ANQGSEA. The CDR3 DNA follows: TGCAGCGTCCCCCGAGGGGGCCCGAGCTCCTACAATGAGCAGTTCTTC. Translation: CSVPRGGPSSYNEQFF.

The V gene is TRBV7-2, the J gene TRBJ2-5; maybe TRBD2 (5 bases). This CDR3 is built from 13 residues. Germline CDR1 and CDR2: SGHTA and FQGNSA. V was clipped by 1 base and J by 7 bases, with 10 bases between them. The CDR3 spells CASSLGRERTQYF. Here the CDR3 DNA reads TGTGCCAGCAGCTTAGGTAGGGAGAGGACCCAGTACTTC. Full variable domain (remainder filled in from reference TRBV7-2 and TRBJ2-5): GAGVSQSPSNKVTEKGKDVELRCDPISGHTALYWYRQSLGQGLEFLIYFQGNSAPDKSGLPSDRFSAERTGGSVSTLTIQRTQQEDSAVYLCASSLGRERTQYFGPGTRLLVL.

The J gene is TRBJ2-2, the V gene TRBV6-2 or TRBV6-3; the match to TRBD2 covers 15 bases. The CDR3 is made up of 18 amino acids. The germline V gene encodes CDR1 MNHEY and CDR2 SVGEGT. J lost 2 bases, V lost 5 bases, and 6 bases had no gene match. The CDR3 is CASSRTSGRGGNTGELFF. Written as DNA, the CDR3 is TGTGCCAGCAGTCGGACTAGCGGGAGGGGGGGAAACACCGGGGAGCTGTTTTTT.

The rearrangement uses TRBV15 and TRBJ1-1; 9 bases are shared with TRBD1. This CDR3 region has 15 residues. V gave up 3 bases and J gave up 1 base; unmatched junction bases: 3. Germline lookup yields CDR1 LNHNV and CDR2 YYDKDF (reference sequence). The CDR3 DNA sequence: TGTGCCACCAGCAGCAAGACAGGGGGGAACACTGAAGCTTTCTTT. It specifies CATSSKTGGNTEAFF.

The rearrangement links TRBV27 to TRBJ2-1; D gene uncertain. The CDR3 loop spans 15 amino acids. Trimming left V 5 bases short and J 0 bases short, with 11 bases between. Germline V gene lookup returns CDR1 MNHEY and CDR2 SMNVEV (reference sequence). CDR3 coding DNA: TGTGCCAGCAGTGGGCTGACGAGCTCCTACAATGAGCAGTTCTTC. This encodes CASSGLTSSYNEQFF.

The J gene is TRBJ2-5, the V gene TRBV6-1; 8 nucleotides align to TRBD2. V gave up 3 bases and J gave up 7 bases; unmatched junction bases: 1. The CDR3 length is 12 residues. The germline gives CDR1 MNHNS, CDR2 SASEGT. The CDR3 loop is CASSESGGTQYF. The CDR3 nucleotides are TGTGCCAGCAGTGAGAGCGGGGGGACCCAGTACTTC.

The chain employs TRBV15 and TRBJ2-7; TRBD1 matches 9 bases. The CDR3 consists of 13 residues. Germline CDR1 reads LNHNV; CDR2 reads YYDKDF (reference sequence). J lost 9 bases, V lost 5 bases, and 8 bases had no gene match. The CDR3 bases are TGTGCCACCAGCCGAAGACAGGGGGATGCGCAGTACTTC. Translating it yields CATSRRQGDAQYF.

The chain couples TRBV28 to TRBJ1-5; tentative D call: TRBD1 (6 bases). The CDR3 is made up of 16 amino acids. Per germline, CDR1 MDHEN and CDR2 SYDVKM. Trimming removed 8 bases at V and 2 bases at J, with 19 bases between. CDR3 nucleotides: TGTGCCAGCCCCCCCAATGCGGGGGCGCGCAATCAGCCCCAGCATTTT. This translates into CASPPNAGARNQPQHF.

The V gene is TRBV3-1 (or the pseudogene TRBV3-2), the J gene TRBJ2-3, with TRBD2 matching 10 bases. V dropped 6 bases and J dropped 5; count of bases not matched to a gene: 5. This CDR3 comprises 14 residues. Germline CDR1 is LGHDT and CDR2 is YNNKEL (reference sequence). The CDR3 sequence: CASRPSGRGDTQYF. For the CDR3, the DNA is TGTGCCAGCAGGCCCAGCGGGAGGGGAGATACGCAGTATTTT.

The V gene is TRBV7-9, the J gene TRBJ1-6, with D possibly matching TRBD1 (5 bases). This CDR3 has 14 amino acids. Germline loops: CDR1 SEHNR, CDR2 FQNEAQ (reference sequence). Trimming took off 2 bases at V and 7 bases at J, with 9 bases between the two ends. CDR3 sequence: CASSLSRENSPLHF. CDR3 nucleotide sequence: TGTGCCAGCAGCTTAAGCAGGGAAAATTCACCCCTCCACTTT.

The CDR3 bases are TGTGCCAGCAGCCAAGGCGACAGGCGCACCGGGGAGCTGTTTTTT. Residues: CASSQGDRRTGELFF. The V gene is TRBV14, the J gene TRBJ2-2, with D possibly being TRBD1 (6 bases). The V end was cut by 1 base, the J end by 4 bases, with 10 bases between. CDR1 and CDR2 from the germline V gene are SGHDN and FVKESK. The CDR3 length is 15 residues.

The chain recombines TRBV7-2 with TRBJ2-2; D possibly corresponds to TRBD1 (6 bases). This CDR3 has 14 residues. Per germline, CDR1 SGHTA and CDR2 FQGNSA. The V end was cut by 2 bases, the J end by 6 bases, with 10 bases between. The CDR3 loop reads CASSLSAGAGELFF. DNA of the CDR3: TGTGCCAGCAGCTTATCAGCAGGGGCCGGGGAGCTGTTTTTT.

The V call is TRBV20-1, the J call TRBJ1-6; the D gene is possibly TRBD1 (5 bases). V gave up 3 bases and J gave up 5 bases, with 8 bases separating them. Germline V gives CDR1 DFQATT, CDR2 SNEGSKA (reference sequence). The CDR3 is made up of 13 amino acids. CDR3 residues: CSASRQNNSPLHF. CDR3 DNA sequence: TGCAGTGCTAGTCGACAGAATAATTCACCCCTCCACTTT.

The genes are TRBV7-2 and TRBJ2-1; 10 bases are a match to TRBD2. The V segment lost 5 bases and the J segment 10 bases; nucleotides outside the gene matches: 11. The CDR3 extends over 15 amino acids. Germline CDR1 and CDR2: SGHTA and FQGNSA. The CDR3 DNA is TGTGCCAGCAGCCTTAGTGGCCTAGCGGGAGACGAGCAGTTCTTC. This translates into CASSLSGLAGDEQFF.

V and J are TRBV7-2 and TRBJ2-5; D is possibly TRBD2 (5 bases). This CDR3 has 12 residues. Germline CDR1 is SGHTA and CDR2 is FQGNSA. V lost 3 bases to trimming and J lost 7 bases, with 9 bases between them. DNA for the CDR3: TGTGCCAGCAGCTTCGGGGTTGGGACCCAGTACTTC. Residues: CASSFGVGTQYF.

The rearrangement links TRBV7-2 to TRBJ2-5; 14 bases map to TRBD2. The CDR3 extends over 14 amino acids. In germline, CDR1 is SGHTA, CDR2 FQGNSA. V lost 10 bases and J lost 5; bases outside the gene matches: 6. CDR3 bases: TGTGCCAAAACGGGACTAGCGGGAGTTGAGACCCAGTACTTC. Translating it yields CAKTGLAGVETQYF.

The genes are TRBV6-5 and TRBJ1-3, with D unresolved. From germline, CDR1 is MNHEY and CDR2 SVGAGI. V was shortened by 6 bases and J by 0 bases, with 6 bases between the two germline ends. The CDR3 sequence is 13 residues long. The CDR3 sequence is CASSQHSGNTIYF. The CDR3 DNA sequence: TGTGCCAGCAGCCAACACTCTGGAAACACCATATATTTT.

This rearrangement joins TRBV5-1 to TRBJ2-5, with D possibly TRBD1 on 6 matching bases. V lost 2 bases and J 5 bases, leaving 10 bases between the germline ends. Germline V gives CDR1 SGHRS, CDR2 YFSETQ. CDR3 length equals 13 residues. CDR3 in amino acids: CASSFKGDETQYF. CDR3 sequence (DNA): TGCGCCAGCAGCTTCAAGGGGGACGAGACCCAGTACTTC.

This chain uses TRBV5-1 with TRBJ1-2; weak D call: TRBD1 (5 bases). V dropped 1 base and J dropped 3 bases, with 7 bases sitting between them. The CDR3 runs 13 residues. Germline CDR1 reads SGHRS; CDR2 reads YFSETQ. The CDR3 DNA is TGCGCCAGCAGCTTGACAGGTTACTATGGCTACACCTTC. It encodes CASSLTGYYGYTF.

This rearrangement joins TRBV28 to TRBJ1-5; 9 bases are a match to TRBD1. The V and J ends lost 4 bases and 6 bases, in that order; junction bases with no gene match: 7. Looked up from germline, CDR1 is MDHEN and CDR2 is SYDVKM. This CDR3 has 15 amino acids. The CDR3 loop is CASSSRTGVGQPQHF. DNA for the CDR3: TGTGCCAGCAGTTCCCGGACAGGGGTCGGTCAGCCCCAGCATTTT.

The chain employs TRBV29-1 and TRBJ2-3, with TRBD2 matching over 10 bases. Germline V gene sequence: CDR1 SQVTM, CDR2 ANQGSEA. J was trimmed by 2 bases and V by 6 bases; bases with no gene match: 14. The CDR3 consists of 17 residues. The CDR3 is CSVAATSGSRYTDTQYF. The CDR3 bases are TGCAGCGTCGCCGCGACTAGCGGGTCGCGTTACACAGATACGCAGTATTTT.

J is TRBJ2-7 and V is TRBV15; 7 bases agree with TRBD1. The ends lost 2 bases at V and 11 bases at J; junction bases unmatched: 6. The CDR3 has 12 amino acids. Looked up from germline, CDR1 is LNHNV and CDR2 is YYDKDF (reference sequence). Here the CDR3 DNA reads TGTGCCACCAGCAGACCTAGACAGGGAAAGTACTTC. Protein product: CATSRPRQGKYF. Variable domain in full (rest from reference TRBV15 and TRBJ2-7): DAMVIQNPRYQVTQFGKPVTLSCSQTLNHNVMYWYQQKSSQAPKLLFHYYDKDFNNEADTPDNFQSRRPNTSFCFLDIRSPGLGDTAMYLCATSRPRQGKYFGPGTRLTVT.